This T cell receptor beta chain was observed in a study of cytomegalovirus exposure and HLA in healthy donors. The primer mix had 60 Vbeta and 13 Jbeta primers. Data came from immunoSEQ multiplex PCR; TCRdb stores just in-frame clones and leaves some out. The data show fewer than 200,000 clones, around four fifths seen once. This sequence originates from a man aged 45-65 years in good health and CMV-seronegative. Sequenced: PBMCs.

CDR3 sequence: CAWSGRAPLNTEAFF. CDR3 in DNA: TGTGCCTGGAGCGGCAGGGCACCCTTGAACACTGAAGCTTTCTTT. The J gene is TRBJ1-1, the V gene TRBV30, with D possibly TRBD1 on 5 matching bases. CDR1 and CDR2 from the germline V gene are GTSNPN and SVGIG (reference sequence). Trimming removed 3 bases from V and 0 bases from J, with 14 bases in between. The CDR3 contains 15 residues.